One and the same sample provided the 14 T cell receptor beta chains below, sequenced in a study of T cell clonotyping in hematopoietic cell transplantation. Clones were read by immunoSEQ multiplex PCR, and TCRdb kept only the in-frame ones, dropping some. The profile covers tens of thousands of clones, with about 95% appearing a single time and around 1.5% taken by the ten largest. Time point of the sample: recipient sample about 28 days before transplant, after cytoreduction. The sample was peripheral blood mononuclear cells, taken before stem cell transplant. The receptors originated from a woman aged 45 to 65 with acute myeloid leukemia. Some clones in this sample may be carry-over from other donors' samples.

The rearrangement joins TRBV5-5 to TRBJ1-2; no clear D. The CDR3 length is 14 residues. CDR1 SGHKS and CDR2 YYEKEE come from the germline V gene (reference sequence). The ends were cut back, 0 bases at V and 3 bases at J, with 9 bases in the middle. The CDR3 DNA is TGTGCCAGCAGCTTGGAGGGCCACGACTATGGCTACACCTTC. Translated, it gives CASSLEGHDYGYTF.

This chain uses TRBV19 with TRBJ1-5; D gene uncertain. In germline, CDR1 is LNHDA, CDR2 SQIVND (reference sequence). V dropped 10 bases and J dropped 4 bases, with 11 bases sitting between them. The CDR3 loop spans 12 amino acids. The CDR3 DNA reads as TGTGCCACCAAGCGAGGGAATCAGCCCCAGCATTTT. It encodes CATKRGNQPQHF.

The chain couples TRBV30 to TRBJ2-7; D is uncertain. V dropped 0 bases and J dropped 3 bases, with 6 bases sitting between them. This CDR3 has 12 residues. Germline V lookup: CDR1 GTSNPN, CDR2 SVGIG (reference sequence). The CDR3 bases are TGTGCCTGGAGTGTCGGAGTCTACGAGCAGTACTTC. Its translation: CAWSVGVYEQYF.

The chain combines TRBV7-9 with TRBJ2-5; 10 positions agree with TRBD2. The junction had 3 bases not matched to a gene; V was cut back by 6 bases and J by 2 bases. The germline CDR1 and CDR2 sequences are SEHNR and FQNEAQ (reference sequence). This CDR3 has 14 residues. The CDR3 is CASRTSGSQETQYF. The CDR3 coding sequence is TGTGCCAGCAGGACTAGCGGGTCTCAAGAGACCCAGTACTTC. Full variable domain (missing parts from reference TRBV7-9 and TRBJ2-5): DTGVSQNPRHKITKRGQNVTFRCDPISEHNRLYWYRQTLGQGPEFLTYFQNEAQLEKSRLLSDRFSAERPKGSFSTLEIQRTEQGDSAMYLCASRTSGSQETQYFGPGTRLLVL.

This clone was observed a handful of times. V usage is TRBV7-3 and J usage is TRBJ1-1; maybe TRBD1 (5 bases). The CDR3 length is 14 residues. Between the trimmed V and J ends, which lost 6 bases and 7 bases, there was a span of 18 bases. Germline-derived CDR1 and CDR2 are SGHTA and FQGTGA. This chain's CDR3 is CASSYTAGAGEAFF. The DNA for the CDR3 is TGTGCCAGCAGTTATACAGCCGGGGCTGGTGAAGCTTTCTTT.

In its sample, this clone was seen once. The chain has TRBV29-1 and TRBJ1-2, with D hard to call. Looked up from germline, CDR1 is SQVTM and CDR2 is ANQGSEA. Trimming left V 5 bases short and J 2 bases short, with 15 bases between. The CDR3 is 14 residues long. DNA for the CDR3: TGCAGCGTTCGGGCAGGAGGGTCAAACTATGGCTACACCTTC. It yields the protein CSVRAGGSNYGYTF. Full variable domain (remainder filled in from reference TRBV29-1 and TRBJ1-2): SAVISQKPSRDICQRGTSLTIQCQVDSQVTMMFWYRQQPGQSLTLIATANQGSEATYESGFVIDKFPISRPNLTFSTLTVSNMSPEDSSIYLCSVRAGGSNYGYTFGSGTRLTVV.

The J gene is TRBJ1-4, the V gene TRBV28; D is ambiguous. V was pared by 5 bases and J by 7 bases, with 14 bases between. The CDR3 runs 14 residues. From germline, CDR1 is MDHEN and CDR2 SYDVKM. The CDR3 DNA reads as TGTGCCAGCAGTGCTTTTTCCACGGGTGAAAAACTGTTTTTT. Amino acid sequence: CASSAFSTGEKLFF.

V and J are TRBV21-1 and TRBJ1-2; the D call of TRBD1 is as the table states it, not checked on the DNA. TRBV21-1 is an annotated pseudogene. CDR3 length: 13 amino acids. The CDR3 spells CASSRQGDYGYTF. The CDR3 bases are TGTGCCAGCAGCAGACAGGGGGACTATGGCTACACCTTC.

CDR3 nucleotides: TGTGCCAGCAGTAGGGATGGGGGCGAGCCCCAGCATTTT. Amino acid sequence: CASSRDGGEPQHF. V is TRBV2 and J is TRBJ1-5; D perhaps matches TRBD1 (6 bases). The CDR3 has 13 amino acids. V dropped 5 bases and J dropped 8 bases, with 13 bases sitting between them. Per the germline V gene, CDR1 is SNHLY and CDR2 is FYNNEI.

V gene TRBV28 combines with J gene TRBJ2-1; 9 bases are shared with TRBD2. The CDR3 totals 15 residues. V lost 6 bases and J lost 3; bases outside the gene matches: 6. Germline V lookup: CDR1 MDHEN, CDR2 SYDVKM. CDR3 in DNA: TGTGCCAGCAGGACGGGACTAGCAGACTACAATGAGCAGTTCTTC. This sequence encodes CASRTGLADYNEQFF.

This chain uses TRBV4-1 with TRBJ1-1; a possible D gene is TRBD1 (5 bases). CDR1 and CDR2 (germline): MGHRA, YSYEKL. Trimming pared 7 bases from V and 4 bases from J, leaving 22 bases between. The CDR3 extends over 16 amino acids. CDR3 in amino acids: CASIDRAGRIGTEAFF. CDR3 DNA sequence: TGCGCCAGCATCGACCGAGCGGGACGGATAGGCACTGAAGCTTTCTTT.

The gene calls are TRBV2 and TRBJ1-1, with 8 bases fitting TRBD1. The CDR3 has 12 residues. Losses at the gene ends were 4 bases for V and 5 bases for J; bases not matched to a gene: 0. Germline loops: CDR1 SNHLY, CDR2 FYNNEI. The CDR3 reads CASSGQGTEAFF. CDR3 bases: TGTGCCAGCAGTGGACAGGGGACTGAAGCTTTCTTT.

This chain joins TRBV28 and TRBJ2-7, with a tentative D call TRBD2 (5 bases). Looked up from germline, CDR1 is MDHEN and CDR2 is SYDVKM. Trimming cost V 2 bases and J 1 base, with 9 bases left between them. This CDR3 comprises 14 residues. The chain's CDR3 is CASSLEAGSYEQYF. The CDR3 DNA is TGTGCCAGCAGTTTAGAGGCGGGTTCCTACGAGCAGTACTTC. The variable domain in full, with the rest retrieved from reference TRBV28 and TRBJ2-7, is DVKVTQSSRYLVKRTGEKVFLECVQDMDHENMFWYRQDPGLGLRLIYFSYDVKMKEKGDIPEGYSVSREKKERFSLILESASTNQTSMYLCASSLEAGSYEQYFGPGTRLTVT.

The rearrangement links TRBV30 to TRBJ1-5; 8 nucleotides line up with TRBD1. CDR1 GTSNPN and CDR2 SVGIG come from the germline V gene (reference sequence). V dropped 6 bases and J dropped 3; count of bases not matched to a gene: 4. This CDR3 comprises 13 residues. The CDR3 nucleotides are TGTGCCTGCGACAGGGGCCTCAATCAGCCCCAGCATTTT. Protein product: CACDRGLNQPQHF.